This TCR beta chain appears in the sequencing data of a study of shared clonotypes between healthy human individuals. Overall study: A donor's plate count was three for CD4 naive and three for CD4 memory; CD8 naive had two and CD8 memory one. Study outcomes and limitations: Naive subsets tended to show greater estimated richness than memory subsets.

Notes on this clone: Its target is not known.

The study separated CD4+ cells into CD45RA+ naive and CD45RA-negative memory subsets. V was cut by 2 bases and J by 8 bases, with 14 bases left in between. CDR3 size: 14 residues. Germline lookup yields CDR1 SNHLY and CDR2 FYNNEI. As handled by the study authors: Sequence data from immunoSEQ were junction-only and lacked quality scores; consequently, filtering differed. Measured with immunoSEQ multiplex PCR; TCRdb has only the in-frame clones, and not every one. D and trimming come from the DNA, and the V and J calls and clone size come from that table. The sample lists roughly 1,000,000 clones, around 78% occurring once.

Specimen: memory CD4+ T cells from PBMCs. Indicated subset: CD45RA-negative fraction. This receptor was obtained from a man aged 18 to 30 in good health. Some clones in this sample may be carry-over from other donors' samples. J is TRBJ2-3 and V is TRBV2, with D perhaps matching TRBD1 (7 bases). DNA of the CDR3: TGTGCCAGCAGTGAACAGGGGGGAGATGCTACGCAGTATTTT. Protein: CASSEQGGDATQYF.